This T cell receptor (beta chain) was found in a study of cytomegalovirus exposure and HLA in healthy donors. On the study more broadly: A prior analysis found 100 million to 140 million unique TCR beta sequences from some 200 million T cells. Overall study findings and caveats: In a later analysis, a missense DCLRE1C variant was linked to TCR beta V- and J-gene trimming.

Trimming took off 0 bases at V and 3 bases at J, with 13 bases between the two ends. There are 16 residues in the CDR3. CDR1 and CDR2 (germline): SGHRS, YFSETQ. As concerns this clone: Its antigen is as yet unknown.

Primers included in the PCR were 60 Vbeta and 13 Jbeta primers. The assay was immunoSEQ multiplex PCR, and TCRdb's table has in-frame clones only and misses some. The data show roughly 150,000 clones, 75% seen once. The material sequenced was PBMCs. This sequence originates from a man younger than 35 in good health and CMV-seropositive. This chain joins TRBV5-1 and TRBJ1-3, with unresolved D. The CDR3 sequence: CASSLASQLGGNTIYF. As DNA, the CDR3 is TGCGCCAGCAGCTTGGCCAGCCAGCTAGGTGGAAACACCATATATTTT.